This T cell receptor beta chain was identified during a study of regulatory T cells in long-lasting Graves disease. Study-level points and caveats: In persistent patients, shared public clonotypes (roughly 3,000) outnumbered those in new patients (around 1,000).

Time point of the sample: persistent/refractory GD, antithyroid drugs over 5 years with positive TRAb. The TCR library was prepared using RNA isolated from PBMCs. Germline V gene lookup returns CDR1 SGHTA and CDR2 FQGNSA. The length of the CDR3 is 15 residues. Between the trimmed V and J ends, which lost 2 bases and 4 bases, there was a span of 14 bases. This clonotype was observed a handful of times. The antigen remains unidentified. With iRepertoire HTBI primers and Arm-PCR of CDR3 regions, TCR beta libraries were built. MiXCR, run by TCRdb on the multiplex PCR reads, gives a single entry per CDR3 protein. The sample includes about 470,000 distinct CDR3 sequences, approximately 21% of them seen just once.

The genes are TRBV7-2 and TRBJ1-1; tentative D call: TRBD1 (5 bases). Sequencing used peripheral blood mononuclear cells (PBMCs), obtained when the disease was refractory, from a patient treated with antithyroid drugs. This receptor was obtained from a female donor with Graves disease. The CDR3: CASSLQGQVSTEAFF. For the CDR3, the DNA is TGTGCCAGCAGCTTACAGGGCCAGGTGAGCACTGAAGCTTTCTTT. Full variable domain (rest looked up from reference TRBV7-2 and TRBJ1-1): GAGVSQSPSNKVTEKGKDVELRCDPISGHTALYWYRQSLGQGLEFLIYFQGNSAPDKSGLPSDRFSAERTGGSVSTLTIQRTQQEDSAVYLCASSLQGQVSTEAFFGQGTRLTVV.